Listed below are T cell receptor beta chains from one sample, sequenced in a study of control samples from healthy donors and cancer patients. Sequencing was performed with immunoSEQ multiplex PCR; in TCRdb, only in-frame clones are kept and a portion is missing. The sample gives 45,000 or so clones, approximately 90% of which show up once; about a fifth is in the top ten. Material for sequencing was PBMCs. The receptors were gathered from a woman in her thirties or forties with head and neck cancer. CDR3s include the opening cysteine and the closing phenylalanine or tryptophan.

v_call cdr3_aa
TRBV29-1 CSATTTGTYEQYF
TRBV9 CASSVDSTGNYGYTF
TRBV15 CATSRDTNGELFF
TRBV3-1/TRBV3-2 CASSGSGGGRDIQYF
TRBV7-3 CASSLRGLAGGYTDTQYF
TRBV7-3 CASSLRRGTEAFF
TRBV19 CASSMSGFSNQPQHF
TRBV12-3/TRBV12-4 CASSLEGRLHF
TRBV5-6 CASSYSSYGYTF
TRBV3-1/TRBV3-2 CASSQGYNEQFF
TRBV4-1 CASSPRTFYEQYF
TRBV5-4 CASSRQGSSSYEQYF
TRBV6-5 CASSPGEGAGVQYF
TRBV18 CASSVAGGEQYF
TRBV5-1 CASSLGQGGTGELFF
TRBV2 CASSEEMDSPLHF
TRBV28 CASSRPGSQAFF
TRBV7-9 CASSPPVAGNTIYF
TRBV6-5 CASSDRGNYYGYTF